This T cell receptor beta chain was profiled in a study of blood T cell repertoires in COVID-19 (TCRdb year 2020). Broadly, across the study: Samples covering the acute and convalescent phases of COVID-19 were provided by collaborators in the United States, Italy and Spain. The material from the prospective study consisted of cDNA or gDNA derived from T cells, B-cell-depleted T cells, or PBMCs. Subjects who had been exposed to COVID-19, were actively infected with it, or had recovered from it provided the deeply sampled blood TCRbeta repertoires that made up the dataset. The repertoires were released in a freely available public database meant as a resource for research on the immune response to SARS-CoV-2. The samples were drawn from two sources: the first 160 participants of the ongoing ImmuneRACE study, and approximately 1,300 subjects contributed by 6 global collaborators. A de-identified subject ID, COVID-19 status, age in years and sex were almost always included in the sample metadata. Where available, HLA class I and class II types were obtained from metadata supplied by the sample provider rather than from assay-based typing. General conclusions and limits of the study: The quantity of clinical and demographic metadata differed by source and by participant and was supplied without curation.

Whole blood was collected in K2EDTA tubes by collaborating institutions according to the institutions' own protocols. For TCRbeta analysis, collaborators shipped samples as frozen whole blood, isolated PBMCs, or DNA extracted from either of those sample types. Counted from cysteine to phenylalanine, this CDR3 has 17 amino acids. CDR3 DNA is the only sequence kept; it has 51 bases, read in frame from the first base. V trim: 3 bases; J trim: 1 base; unmatched bases: 10. Per the germline V gene (reference sequence), LNHDA is the CDR1 and SQIVND is the CDR2. TCRbeta CDR3 regions were amplified from genomic DNA using the immunoSEQ Assay, a bias-controlled multiplex PCR. In the source study's methods: Within the assay, amplification of reference gene primers was used to estimate how many nucleated cells each sample contained. To quantify the absolute abundance of each unique TCRbeta CDR3 rearrangement, sequence reads were collapsed and filtered. For each sample, productive Simpson clonality was calculated as the square root of Simpson's diversity index across productive rearrangements. TCRdb stores this immuneACCESS table with in-frame sequences only. Part of the clones is absent; in the studies checked, under half of the shortfall reflects unresolved V genes, and no reason is known for the rest. The V and J calls and clone size were taken over from that table, and D and trimming were inferred from the DNA. The sample table records 380,000 or so clones; approximately 88% of these occur just once. The top ten hold 1% to 1.5% of the sample.

Regarding this clone: There is no known antigen for this receptor. Base quality data are lacking; no much larger clone is found one base away.

This chain is built from TRBV19 and TRBJ1-2; 8 bases in the middle match TRBD1. Sequencing used peripheral blood. The clonotype comes from a man aged 40-55 years with acute or convalescent COVID-19. The nucleotide sequence reads as follows: TGTGCCAGTAGTATGGTTTCGAGTGGGACAGGTAACTATGGCTACACCTTC. The resulting protein is CASSMVSSGTGNYGYTF.